Reported below is one T cell receptor beta chain. After re-calling the 5' RACE reads, TCRdb lists one entry per CDR3 protein, DNA absent. This listing includes about 150,000 distinct CDR3 sequences. This CDR3 is 14 amino acids long. CDR1 and CDR2 (germline): SGHRS, YFSETQ. The sample is drawn from a study of monozygotic twins with inflammatory bowel disease. The sequencing sample was made of blood. The chain recombines TRBV5-1 with TRBJ2-2; the D call of TRBD1 rests on TCRdb alone, since no DNA is present to check it. This receptor was taken from a human donor with ulcerative colitis or Crohn's disease, or a healthy co-twin of an affected twin (not recorded which). The CDR3 spells CASSTQGATGELFF.